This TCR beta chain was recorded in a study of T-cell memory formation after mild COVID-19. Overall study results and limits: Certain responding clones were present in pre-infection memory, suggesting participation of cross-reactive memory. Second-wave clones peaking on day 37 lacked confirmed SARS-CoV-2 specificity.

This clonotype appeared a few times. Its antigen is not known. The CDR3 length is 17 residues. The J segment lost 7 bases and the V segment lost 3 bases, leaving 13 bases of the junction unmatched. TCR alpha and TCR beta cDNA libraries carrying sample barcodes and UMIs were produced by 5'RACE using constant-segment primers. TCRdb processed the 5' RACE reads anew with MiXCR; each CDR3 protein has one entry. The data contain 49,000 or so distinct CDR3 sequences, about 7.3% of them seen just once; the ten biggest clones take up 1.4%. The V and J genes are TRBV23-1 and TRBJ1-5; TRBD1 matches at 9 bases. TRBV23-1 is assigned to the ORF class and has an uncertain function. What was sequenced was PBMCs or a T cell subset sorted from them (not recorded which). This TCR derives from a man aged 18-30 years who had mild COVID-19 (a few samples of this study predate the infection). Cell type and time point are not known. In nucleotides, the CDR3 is TGCGCCAGCAGTCAGCGCATCCACAGGGGGCAAGGGCAGCCCCAGCATTTT. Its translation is CASSQRIHRGQGQPQHF.